The rows below give T cell receptor beta chains drawn from one sample of a study of regulatory T cells in long-lasting Graves disease. In TCRdb, the multiplex PCR reads were re-called with MiXCR into one record per CDR3 protein. The sample carries 650,000 to 850,000 distinct CDR3 sequences, around 30% recorded once. Material: peripheral blood mononuclear cells (PBMCs), obtained when the disease was refractory, from a patient treated with antithyroid drugs. The receptors originated from a female donor with Graves disease. CDR3s include the opening cysteine and the closing phenylalanine or tryptophan. A D gene is named only where the DNA matches it firmly. Not all rows give a size; the values are once, few, many and, for expanded clones, a class.

.	TRBV2	TRBJ1-5	TRBD1	TGTGCCAGCAACCCGACAGGGGTAGGCAATCAGCCCCAGCATTTT	CASNPTGVGNQPQHF
.	TRBV29-1	TRBJ1-1	.	TGCAGCGCCAGCTTTGGGGCTGAAGCTTTCTTT	CSASFGAEAFF
few	TRBV12-5	TRBJ1-5	TRBD1	TGTGCTAGTGGTTTTACAGGGGGGCAGCAGCCCCAGCATTTT	CASGFTGGQQPQHF
.	TRBV19	TRBJ1-1	.	TGTGCCAGTAGTATCGTGGGGGAGGTAAACACTGAAGCTTTCTTT	CASSIVGEVNTEAFF
few	TRBV6-2/TRBV6-3	TRBJ1-2	TRBD1	TGTGCCAGCAGTGGATGGGACAGACCTAACTATGGCTACACCTTC	CASSGWDRPNYGYTF
.	TRBV6-1	TRBJ2-7	.	TGTGCCAGCAGTGAAGCGCCTAGCGCGATCTACGAGCAGTACTTC	CASSEAPSAIYEQYF
.	TRBV7-3	TRBJ1-1	TRBD1	TGTGCCAGCAGCCAGTTGGAGACAGGGGGCACTGAAGCTTTCTTT	CASSQLETGGTEAFF
.	TRBV27	TRBJ1-5	.	TGTGCCAGCAGCCCGAACATGGGCTTGAATCAGCCCCAGCATTTT	CASSPNMGLNQPQHF
.	TRBV12-3/TRBV12-4	TRBJ1-1	.	TGTGCCAGCAGTTTTACAGATGAAGCTTTCTTT	CASSFTDEAFF
.	TRBV25-1	TRBJ1-4	TRBD1	TGTGCCAGCAGCTACGGGACAGGTGGTGAAAAACTGTTTTTT	CASSYGTGGEKLFF
many	TRBV12-3/TRBV12-4	TRBJ1-2	TRBD1	TGTGCCAGCACCCAGGACAGGGATGGCTACACCTTC	CASTQDRDGYTF
once	TRBV7-2	TRBJ1-1	.	TGTGCCAGTGACTCTCGACAGGTAGACACTGAAGCTTTCTTT	CASDSRQVDTEAFF
many	TRBV27	TRBJ1-2	.	TGTGCCAGCAGAGACCGACCTCCTAACTATGGCTACACCTTC	CASRDRPPNYGYTF
many	TRBV6-1	TRBJ1-1	.	TGTGCCAGCAGGGGTGGGGTGTCGGAAGCTTTCTTT	CASRGGVSEAFF
few	TRBV20-1	TRBJ1-2	TRBD1	TGCAGTGCTAGAGATCTTCCGGACAGGGCGAACTATGGCTACACCTTC	CSARDLPDRANYGYTF
few	TRBV6-1	TRBJ2-7	.	TGTGCCAGCAGTCACAGGCTCTCCTACGAGCAGTACTTC	CASSHRLSYEQYF
.	TRBV27	TRBJ2-7	.	TGTGCCAGCAGTTCCCCAGCTTCCGAGCAGTACTTC	CASSSPASEQYF
.	TRBV19	TRBJ1-1	.	TGTGCCAGTAGTATGTATGCCAGGAACACTGAAGCTTTCTTT	CASSMYARNTEAFF
.	TRBV29-1	TRBJ2-2	TRBD2	TGCAGCGGAAGGACTAGCGGGAATGTCGGGGAGCTGTTTTTT	CSGRTSGNVGELFF
few	TRBV18	TRBJ2-7	.	TGTGCCAGCTCACCCGGTGCGGTCTTTGGCGAGCAGTACTTC	CASSPGAVFGEQYF
many	TRBV2	TRBJ2-5	.	TGTGCCACCGCTAGGGGGGTTGGGACCCAGTACTTC	CATARGVGTQYF
.	TRBV10-3	TRBJ1-2	TRBD1	TGTGCCATCAGTGTCCCCAGGGGGGGCTACACCTTC	CAISVPRGGYTF
.	TRBV6-5	TRBJ1-4	.	TGTGCCAGCAGTTACAATAGGAGGGCAACTAATGAAAAACTGTTTTTT	CASSYNRRATNEKLFF
.	TRBV14	TRBJ2-7	TRBD1	TGTGCCAGCAGCCAAACTTACAGGGGTCACTCCTACGAGCAGTACTTC	CASSQTYRGHSYEQYF
.	TRBV30	TRBJ1-5	TRBD1	TGTGCCTGGAGTGTACGGCAGGGGGCTCAGCCCCAGCATTTT	CAWSVRQGAQPQHF
few	TRBV5-1	TRBJ2-1	TRBD2	TGCGCCAGCAGCTCGGGACTAGCGTACAATGAGCAGTTCTTC	CASSSGLAYNEQFF
many	TRBV4-2	TRBJ2-5	TRBD2	TGTGCCAGCAGCCAGACGACTAGCGGCCAAGAGACCCAGTACTTC	CASSQTTSGQETQYF
.	TRBV20-1	TRBJ1-5	.	TGCAGTGCTAGTAGCCGGATTGGGATTAGCAATCAGCCCCAGCATTTT	CSASSRIGISNQPQHF
many	TRBV29-1	TRBJ1-4	TRBD1	TGCAGCGTTGAAAGCGGGACAGTTCGGAAAGGGAAACTGTTTTTT	CSVESGTVRKGKLFF
.	TRBV6-1	TRBJ1-5	.	TGTGCCAGCAGTCGCGCTCCAGGCGACGTTCTCAATCAGCCCCAGCATTTT	CASSRAPGDVLNQPQHF
.	TRBV9	TRBJ2-7	.	TGTGCCAGCAGCGGGGGACCATTCCTATCTCGGGAGCAGTACTTC	CASSGGPFLSREQYF
.	TRBV5-1	TRBJ1-1	.	TGCGCCAGCAGCTTGGACGGCAGGCCGAGTCCCCACACTGAAGCTTTCTTT	CASSLDGRPSPHTEAFF
few	TRBV2	TRBJ1-6	.	TGTGCCAGCAGCGGACATAGCTCCTATAATTCACCCCTCCACTTT	CASSGHSSYNSPLHF
few	TRBV6-1	TRBJ2-2	.	TGTGCCAGCAGTGTTATGGACGGGTGGACCGGGGAGCTGTTTTTT	CASSVMDGWTGELFF
few	TRBV6-1	TRBJ1-1	.	TGTGCCAGCAGATCAACCGGACAGACCGAAGCTTTCTTT	CASRSTGQTEAFF
few	TRBV12-3/TRBV12-4	TRBJ2-7	.	TGTGCCAGCAGTCCACTCACTGCTAGAAGCTACGAGCAGTACTTC	CASSPLTARSYEQYF
few	TRBV5-6	TRBJ2-7	.	TGTGCCAGCAGATCCACCGAAAAAAAGGCCCCCGAGCAGTACTTC	CASRSTEKKAPEQYF
many	TRBV12-3/TRBV12-4	TRBJ1-2	TRBD1	TGTGCCAGCAGTCCCCGGGACAGGGTCCCGAAGGTGGACTTC	CASSPRDRVPKVDF
few	TRBV5-1	TRBJ1-1	.	TGCGCCAGCAGCCGGGAGGTGGCCGACACTGAAGCTTTCTTT	CASSREVADTEAFF
.	TRBV7-3	TRBJ2-3	TRBD2	TGTGCCAGCAGCTTAACCCGCCGACTAGCGGGCTCCACAGATACGCAGTATTTT	CASSLTRRLAGSTDTQYF
few	TRBV6-2/TRBV6-3	TRBJ1-1	.	TGTGCCAGCAGTTACCGGGGTATTACATCGATCAACACTGAAGCTTTCTTT	CASSYRGITSINTEAFF
.	TRBV5-1	TRBJ1-1	TRBD1	TGCGCCAGCGCCCGGGACAGGGCGGTCACTGAAGCTTTCTTT	CASARDRAVTEAFF
many	TRBV12-3/TRBV12-4	TRBJ1-1	TRBD1	TGTGCCAGCAGTTTGGCAGGGGGATGGACTGAAGCTTTCTTT	CASSLAGGWTEAFF
many	TRBV12-3/TRBV12-4	TRBJ1-6	.	TGTGCCAGCAGTTATGGACAGTATAATTCACCCCTCCACTTT	CASSYGQYNSPLHF
.	TRBV6-5	TRBJ1-3	.	TGTGCCAGCAGTTACTCCTTGCGACGTGTCGCTGGAAACACCATATATTTT	CASSYSLRRVAGNTIYF
.	TRBV19	TRBJ1-1	.	TGTGCCAGTAGGGGACCGAACTTGAACACTGAAACTTTCTTT	CASRGPNLNTETFF
.	TRBV20-1	TRBJ1-2	.	TGCAGTGCTAGAGCCTACCCCTCCTGGGACTGGACTAACTATGGCTACACCTTC	CSARAYPSWDWTNYGYTF
.	TRBV6-1	TRBJ1-5	TRBD1	TGTGCCAGCAGACGCGGGACAGGGGGAACGCCCCAGCATTTT	CASRRGTGGTPQHF